This is a list of T cell receptor beta chains from one sample in a study of cytomegalovirus exposure and HLA in healthy donors. Data came from immunoSEQ multiplex PCR; TCRdb stores just in-frame clones and leaves some out. The sample includes fewer than 200,000 clones, roughly 80% of them seen just once. The sequencing sample was made of PBMCs. The receptors derive from a man aged 50 or older in good health and CMV-seropositive. Each CDR3 is given with its conserved first and last residue. D genes are given only for firm matches. Size is omitted from some rows. Given values are once, few, many or a class for expanded clones.

CDR3 DNA: TGTGCCAGCAGCACGCGACAGATCACAGATACGCAGTATTTT; CDR3 protein: CASSTRQITDTQYF; D gene: .; J gene: TRBJ2-3; V gene: TRBV11-2; clone size: once
CDR3 DNA: TGTGCCAGCAGTTCCCAAGGACAGGGTGAAGCTTTCTTT; CDR3 protein: CASSSQGQGEAFF; D gene: TRBD1; J gene: TRBJ1-1; V gene: TRBV27; clone size: .
CDR3 DNA: TGCGCCAGCAGCCAAGATTTGAACAGGGGGCCAAAGGATCAGCCCCAGCATTTT; CDR3 protein: CASSQDLNRGPKDQPQHF; D gene: TRBD1; J gene: TRBJ1-5; V gene: TRBV4-3; clone size: .
CDR3 DNA: TGTGCCAGCAGCTCTTCAGGGGTTTATGGCTACACCTTC; CDR3 protein: CASSSSGVYGYTF; D gene: .; J gene: TRBJ1-2; V gene: TRBV7-2; clone size: .
CDR3 DNA: TGCGCCAGCAGCGCCGTTGGGAGGGCTGAAGGCGAGCAGTACTTC; CDR3 protein: CASSAVGRAEGEQYF; D gene: TRBD2; J gene: TRBJ2-7; V gene: TRBV5-1; clone size: .
CDR3 DNA: TGTGCCTGGAGAGCCTGGCGGGAGGGCCGGGAGACCCAGTACTTC; CDR3 protein: CAWRAWREGRETQYF; D gene: TRBD2; J gene: TRBJ2-5; V gene: TRBV30; clone size: .
CDR3 DNA: TGTGCCAGCAGTTTGAATACAGGGTATTCACCCCTCCACTTT; CDR3 protein: CASSLNTGYSPLHF; D gene: .; J gene: TRBJ1-6; V gene: TRBV28; clone size: .
CDR3 DNA: TGTGCCAGCAGTCTTCATGGACAGGCTGGGAAGACCCAGTACTTC; CDR3 protein: CASSLHGQAGKTQYF; D gene: TRBD1; J gene: TRBJ2-5; V gene: TRBV28; clone size: .
CDR3 DNA: TGTGCTAGCAGCCTCGACAGGGGCCCTGGAAACACCATATATTTT; CDR3 protein: CASSLDRGPGNTIYF; D gene: TRBD1; J gene: TRBJ1-3; V gene: TRBV7-7; clone size: .
CDR3 DNA: TGTGCCAGCAGTTTCCCGGGACAGAGCGATTCACCCCTCCACTTT; CDR3 protein: CASSFPGQSDSPLHF; D gene: TRBD1; J gene: TRBJ1-6; V gene: TRBV28; clone size: .
CDR3 DNA: TGCGCCAGCAGCCAAAACAGGGACCACGGAGGCTACACCTTC; CDR3 protein: CASSQNRDHGGYTF; D gene: .; J gene: TRBJ1-2; V gene: TRBV4-3; clone size: .
CDR3 DNA: TGTGCCAGCAGCGTAGGGGGCGGGAGTATAGACGAGCAGTACTTC; CDR3 protein: CASSVGGGSIDEQYF; D gene: TRBD2; J gene: TRBJ2-7; V gene: TRBV9; clone size: .
CDR3 DNA: TGTGCAAGTCGCGTGGGGACTAGCGGGGGAGTCAATGAGCAGTTCTTC; CDR3 protein: CASRVGTSGGVNEQFF; D gene: .; J gene: TRBJ2-1; V gene: TRBV12-2; clone size: .
CDR3 DNA: TGTGCCAGCACCACAGGTACCCACGAGCAGTACTTC; CDR3 protein: CASTTGTHEQYF; D gene: .; J gene: TRBJ2-7; V gene: TRBV2; clone size: .
CDR3 DNA: TGTGCCAGCAGCGAACAACTAAGTAGACAGGTTGCAACTAATGAAAAACTGTTTTTT; CDR3 protein: CASSEQLSRQVATNEKLFF; D gene: .; J gene: TRBJ1-4; V gene: TRBV7-9; clone size: .
CDR3 DNA: TGTGCCAGCAGCTTACGAGGTAAGGGGTATGGCTACACCTTC; CDR3 protein: CASSLRGKGYGYTF; D gene: .; J gene: TRBJ1-2; V gene: TRBV7-9; clone size: .
CDR3 DNA: TGTGCCAGCAGCTTACCGGGACAGGGGTCAATGGCTGAAGCTTTCTTT; CDR3 protein: CASSLPGQGSMAEAFF; D gene: TRBD1; J gene: TRBJ1-1; V gene: TRBV11-2; clone size: .
CDR3 DNA: TGTGCCAGCAGCTTAACCGGGTCCTCGAACACTGAAGCTTTCTTT; CDR3 protein: CASSLTGSSNTEAFF; D gene: .; J gene: TRBJ1-1; V gene: TRBV5-6; clone size: .